The 5 T cell receptor beta chains below all came from one sample that was sequenced in a study of beta chain features in type 1 diabetes. Of the isolated RNA, all was reverse transcribed, and so the sequenced material was expressed TCRB transcripts. Method: immunoSEQ multiplex PCR; TCRdb's copy keeps in-frame clones and lacks some. The sample has 900,000 or so clones; about a sixth are singletons. Sequenced input: naive CD4+ T cells from blood. Receptors originate from a woman aged 18-29 years in good health.

This clone was recorded a few times. The chain has TRBV10-2 and TRBJ2-6, with TRBD1 matching 8 bases. J gave up 0 bases and V 7 bases, and 5 bases lay outside the gene matches. Looked up from germline, CDR1 is WSHSY and CDR2 is SAAADI. The CDR3 sequence is 16 residues long. CDR3 in DNA: TGCGCCAGCACTGGACAGGGCTCCTCTGGGGCCAACGTCCTGACTTTC. Protein sequence: CASTGQGSSGANVLTF.

The chain carries TRBV7-9 and TRBJ2-1; D tentatively reads TRBD1 or TRBD2 (6 bases each). The germline V gene has CDR1 SEHNR and CDR2 FQNEAQ (reference sequence). The CDR3 is 15 amino acids. V dropped 3 bases and J dropped 7 bases, with 16 bases sitting between them. The CDR3 DNA reads as TGTGCCAGCAGCTTCTTGGGGGGCGCCGGGAATGAGCAGTTCTTC. Translated: CASSFLGGAGNEQFF. Complete variable domain (other parts from reference TRBV7-9 and TRBJ2-1): DTGVSQNPRHKITKRGQNVTFRCDPISEHNRLYWYRQTLGQGPEFLTYFQNEAQLEKSRLLSDRFSAERPKGSFSTLEIQRTEQGDSAMYLCASSFLGGAGNEQFFGPGTRLTVL.

CDR3 DNA sequence: TGCGCCAGCACTCCCCCTGGCCTCACAGATACGCAGTATTTT. This encodes CASTPPGLTDTQYF. The rearrangement joins TRBV5-1 to TRBJ2-3; D is undetermined. The CDR3 is 14 amino acids. The V end lost 6 bases, the J end lost 2 bases, and 13 bases lay between the germline ends. In germline, CDR1 is SGHRS, CDR2 YFSETQ.

This clone came up a few times. The J gene is TRBJ1-1, the V gene TRBV18, with 8 bases matching TRBD1. CDR1 and CDR2 from the germline V gene are KGHSH and LQKENI. V lost 4 bases and J lost 5; bases outside the gene matches: 9. CDR3 length: 15 amino acids. The CDR3 sequence: CASSRQTGGETEAFF. The CDR3 nucleotides are TGTGCCAGCTCACGTCAAACAGGGGGGGAGACTGAAGCTTTCTTT.

This clone was counted a few times. The chain recombines TRBV28 with TRBJ2-1; 8 bases fit TRBD1. This CDR3 is 15 amino acids long. Germline V gene data show CDR1 as MDHEN and CDR2 as SYDVKM. Losses at the gene ends were 4 bases for V and 1 base for J; bases not matched to a gene: 3. CDR3 protein: CASSSRQGSYNEQFF. CDR3 coding DNA: TGTGCCAGCAGTTCGAGACAGGGGTCCTACAATGAGCAGTTCTTC. The variable domain in full, with the rest retrieved from reference TRBV28 and TRBJ2-1, is DVKVTQSSRYLVKRTGEKVFLECVQDMDHENMFWYRQDPGLGLRLIYFSYDVKMKEKGDIPEGYSVSREKKERFSLILESASTNQTSMYLCASSSRQGSYNEQFFGPGTRLTVL.